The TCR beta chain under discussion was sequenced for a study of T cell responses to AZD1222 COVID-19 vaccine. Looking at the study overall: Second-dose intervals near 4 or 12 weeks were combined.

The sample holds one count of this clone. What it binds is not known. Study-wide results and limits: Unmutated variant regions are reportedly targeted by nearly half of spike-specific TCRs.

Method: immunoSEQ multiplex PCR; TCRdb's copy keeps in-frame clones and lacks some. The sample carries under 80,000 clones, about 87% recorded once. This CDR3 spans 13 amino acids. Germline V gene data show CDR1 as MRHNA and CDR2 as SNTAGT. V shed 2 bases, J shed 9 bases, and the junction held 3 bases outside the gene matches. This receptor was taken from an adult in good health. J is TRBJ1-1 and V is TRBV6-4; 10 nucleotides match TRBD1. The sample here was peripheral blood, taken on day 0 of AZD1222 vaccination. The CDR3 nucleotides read TGTGCCAGCAGTGACGGGGGACAGGGGCAAGCTTTCTTT. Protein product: CASSDGGQGQAFF.